Below, one TCR beta chain is given with its context. The target antigen is unknown. A much larger clone lies a single base off, so this may be a read error. This record comes from a study of blood T cells in healthy people across ages. Study findings and constraints: Long-lived donors exceeded aged donors in naive CD4+ cells and diversity.

CDR3 length equals 14 residues. CDR1 is MDHEN and CDR2 is SYDVKM in the germline V gene. The germline V and J ends were trimmed by 8 bases and 6 bases, with 19 bases remaining between them. Primed by a sample-barcoded 5' primer and a J-beta primer mix, a second PCR proceeded for about 6 to 12 cycles. TCRdb analysed the 5' RACE reads with MiXCR anew, one entry per CDR3 protein. The profile covers approximately 900,000 distinct CDR3 sequences, with 25% to 30% appearing a single time and 10% taken by the ten largest. These data were also reused for a study on T cells of mothers and their children.

The receptor was isolated from a woman aged 40 to 50 in good health. The sequencing input was blood. This chain connects TRBV28 to TRBJ2-5; D remains unclear. The chain's CDR3 is CASLSRTLQKTQYF. CDR3 DNA: TGTGCCAGCCTGTCCCGGACCCTGCAAAAGACCCAGTACTTC. The full variable domain, rest sourced from reference TRBV28 and TRBJ2-5, is DVKVTQSSRYLVKRTGEKVFLECVQDMDHENMFWYRQDPGLGLRLIYFSYDVKMKEKGDIPEGYSVSREKKERFSLILESASTNQTSMYLCASLSRTLQKTQYFGPGTRLLVL.